This is a list of T cell receptor beta chains from one sample in a study of cytotoxic CD8 clonotypes in ibrutinib-treated CLL. Libraries were prepared by immunoSEQ multiplex PCR; TCRdb keeps only in-frame clonotypes and omits some of them. The sample gives some 170,000 clones, about 88% of which show up once; over 2.5% is in the top ten. The sample was PBMCs, taken at disease progression, from a patient treated with ibrutinib. The receptors originated from a human donor with chronic lymphocytic leukemia. Each CDR3 is given with its conserved first and last residue. A D gene is named only where the DNA matches it firmly. Where a row states a size, it is once, few, many or the class of an expanded clone; other rows omit it.

>NA|NA|TRBV5-1|TRBJ1-3
TGCGCCAGCAGCTTCTTCTCGGCCTCTGGAAACACCATATATTTT
CASSFFSASGNTIYF
>NA|NA|TRBV7-9|TRBJ2-5
TGTGCCAGCACGTACCAAGAGACCCAGTACTTC
CASTYQETQYF
>NA|NA|TRBV5-1|TRBJ1-3
TGCGCCAGCAGGCCAGGGGACTCTGGAAACACCATATATTTT
CASRPGDSGNTIYF
>NA|TRBD1|TRBV18|TRBJ1-1
TGTGCCAGCTCACCGGGACAGGGGAACACTGAAGCTTTCTTT
CASSPGQGNTEAFF
>NA|NA|TRBV19|TRBJ1-5
TGTGCCAGTAGTATAGATGCCCGAAGGGGACCTAGTATCAATCAGCCCCAGCATTTT
CASSIDARRGPSINQPQHF
>NA|NA|TRBV29-1|TRBJ1-2
TGCAGCGTTGACAGCCGAGTTGGCGGTGGCTACACCTTC
CSVDSRVGGGYTF
>NA|NA|TRBV5-6|TRBJ1-2
TGTGCCAGCAGCTGGGGGGGGCCGAACCTGGACTATGGCTACACCTTC
CASSWGGPNLDYGYTF
>NA|TRBD1|TRBV2|TRBJ1-5
TGTGCCAGCAGTCCCGACAGGGGCCCCTACAATCAGCCCCAGCATTTT
CASSPDRGPYNQPQHF
>NA|NA|TRBV5-1|TRBJ1-1
TGCGCCAGCAGCGAAAGACATCGGGAAGCTTTCTTT
CASSERHREAFF
>NA|NA|TRBV29-1|TRBJ2-3
TGCAGCGTCGGGTGGACCGCTACGCAGTATTTT
CSVGWTATQYF
>NA|TRBD1|TRBV29-1|TRBJ1-3
TGCAGCGTTACGGGACAGGGGGAGTTGGGAACTGGAAACACCATATATTTT
CSVTGQGELGTGNTIYF
>once|TRBD2|TRBV6-5|TRBJ2-1
TGTGCCAGCAGTTCCCTCGGGGGGATCTCCAATGAGCAGTTCTTC
CASSSLGGISNEQFF
>NA|TRBD1|TRBV11-3|TRBJ2-1
TGTGCCAGCAGCCAGAGGACAGGGGCGGGAAATGAGCAGTTCTTC
CASSQRTGAGNEQFF
>NA|TRBD1|TRBV7-9|TRBJ1-3
TGTGCCAGCAGCCCGCCCGGACAGGGATTCTCTGGAAACACCATATATTTT
CASSPPGQGFSGNTIYF
>NA|NA|TRBV6-5|TRBJ1-1
TGTGCCAGCAGACCACACGGTAACACTGAAGCTTTCTTT
CASRPHGNTEAFF
>NA|NA|TRBV6-1|TRBJ2-1
TGTGCCACTTACGGGGCAGGGAGCTACAATGAGCAGTTCTTC
CATYGAGSYNEQFF
>NA|NA|TRBV28|TRBJ2-7
TGTGCCAGCAGTTTATGGGCCCTTGAGGGGACCTACGAGCAGTACTTC
CASSLWALEGTYEQYF
>NA|TRBD1|TRBV15|TRBJ1-4
TGTGCCACCAGCAGAGGACAGGGACCTACAACTAATGAAAAACTGTTTTTT
CATSRGQGPTTNEKLFF
>NA|TRBD2|TRBV5-1|TRBJ2-2
TGCGCCAGCAGCTCGACTAGCGGTACGAACACCGGGGAGCTGTTTTTT
CASSSTSGTNTGELFF
>NA|NA|TRBV4-2|TRBJ2-7
TGTGCCAGCAGCCAAGATGCAGGGTGGCGCGAGCAGTACTTC
CASSQDAGWREQYF